The source of this T cell receptor (beta chain) is a study of T cell repertoires in cytomegalovirus infection. On the study more broadly: Indicated by public TCR beta signatures were CMV infection and matching HLA type.

In its sample, this clonotype was seen many times. Germline CDR1 and CDR2: SGHDT and YYEEEE. Trimming pared 4 bases from V and 6 bases from J, leaving 22 bases between. This CDR3 has 16 residues. TCRdb ran MiXCR on the reads and lists one entry per CDR3 protein. The sample has 500,000 or so distinct CDR3 sequences, approximately 15% seen once. The gene calls are TRBV5-6 and TRBJ1-2, with D possibly TRBD1 on 5 matching bases. This TCR came from a human donor in good health (CMV status not recorded). Some clones in this sample may be carry-over from other donors' samples. Sequences were obtained from CD8+ T cells from PBMCs. Here the CDR3 DNA reads TGTGCCAGCAGCCCCAAAACGGGACGTTTGAAACATGGCTACACCTTC. Protein sequence: CASSPKTGRLKHGYTF.